These 27 T cell receptor beta chains were all obtained from the same sample, sequenced in a study of CD8+ T cells in alopecia areata. Reverse transcription of extracted RNA yielded cDNA, which provided the sequencing template. TCRdb keeps only in-frame clones here, not all; method: immunoSEQ multiplex PCR. This table has around 200,000 clones, about 60% appearing once. As for treatment: oral pan-JAK inhibitor, 5-10 mg twice daily. The source material was CD8+ T cells sorted from blood, sampled at week 24, from a patient treated with tofacitinib. The origin of the receptors is a human donor with alopecia areata.

This clone was detected a few times. The rearrangement uses TRBV30 and TRBJ1-5; the D gene is possibly TRBD1 (5 bases). Germline V lookup: CDR1 GTSNPN, CDR2 SVGIG (reference sequence). CDR3 size: 14 residues. V was trimmed by 0 bases and J by 6 bases, leaving 12 bases between them. The CDR3 reads CAWSVGGVGQPQHF. The CDR3 nucleotides are TGTGCCTGGAGTGTTGGAGGGGTCGGTCAGCCCCAGCATTTT.

This clone turned up a few times. This chain links TRBV6-5 with TRBJ2-1, with D uncertain. Per the germline V gene, CDR1 is MNHEY and CDR2 is SVGAGI. Trimming took 0 bases from V and 9 from J, leaving 6 bases between them. The CDR3 extends over 12 amino acids. In DNA form, the CDR3 reads TGTGCCAGCAGTTACTCGGGGATTGAGCAGTTCTTC. Translating gives CASSYSGIEQFF.

This clone was seen a handful of times. The chain joins TRBV29-1 to TRBJ2-7, with D possibly TRBD2 on 6 matching bases. Between the trimmed V and J ends, which lost 4 bases and 0 bases, there was a span of 22 bases. CDR3 size: 17 residues. CDR1 and CDR2 from the germline V gene are SQVTM and ANQGSEA. Here the CDR3 reads CSVVARGVPATSYEQYF. CDR3 DNA: TGCAGCGTTGTGGCCCGCGGGGTACCCGCTACCTCCTACGAGCAGTACTTC.

This clone was counted only a few times. The V gene is TRBV9, the J gene TRBJ1-4; D is unclear. The CDR3 runs 14 residues. V lost 4 bases, J lost 8 bases, and 15 bases lay in between. Germline CDR1 is SGDLS and CDR2 is YYNGEE. CDR3 sequence (DNA): TGTGCCAGCAGCCCCCAAGGGCCACGAGAAAAACTGTTTTTT. It translates to CASSPQGPREKLFF.

In its sample, this clone was seen a few times. The rearrangement joins TRBV7-3 to TRBJ2-7; D might be TRBD2 (5 bases). Trimming cost V 5 bases and J 7 bases, with 15 bases left between them. This CDR3 comprises 13 residues. Germline assignment: CDR1 SGHTA and CDR2 FQGTGA. The CDR3 coding sequence is TGTGCCAGCAGCCAGGCGGTGGACTGGGAGCAGTACTTC. Its protein is CASSQAVDWEQYF.

The rearrangement uses TRBV10-3 and TRBJ1-1, with D maybe TRBD1 (5 bases). V was trimmed by 2 bases and J by 6 bases, leaving 10 bases between them. The CDR3 totals 13 residues. CDR1 is ENHRY, CDR2 SYGVKD, per germline. The CDR3: CAISEVQGPEAFF. CDR3 bases: TGTGCCATCAGTGAGGTCCAGGGACCTGAAGCTTTCTTT.

This clone turned up a few times. The chain carries TRBV30 and TRBJ1-2; the D gene is possibly TRBD1 (6 bases). Between the trimmed V and J ends, which lost 5 bases and 2 bases, there was a span of 24 bases. Germline V gene data show CDR1 as GTSNPN and CDR2 as SVGIG (reference sequence). The CDR3 totals 17 residues. CDR3 loop: CAWEATRQTGLNYGYTF. The CDR3 region has the DNA TGTGCCTGGGAAGCCACGCGCCAGACAGGCTTAAACTATGGCTACACCTTC. Based on the CDR3 plus reference TRBV30 and TRBJ1-2, the full variable domain is SQTIHQWPATLVQPVGSPLSLECTVEGTSNPNLYWYRQAAGRGLQLLFYSVGIGQISSEVPQNLSASRPQDRQFILSSKKLLLSDSGFYLCAWEATRQTGLNYGYTFGSGTRLTVV.

The chain uses TRBV5-1 and TRBJ1-6; D might be TRBD1 (6 bases). The CDR3 runs 14 residues. Germline values: CDR1 SGHRS, CDR2 YFSETQ. Trimming stripped 0 bases from V and 7 bases from J, with 8 bases between. The CDR3 is CASSLAGQNSPLHF. As DNA, the CDR3 is TGCGCCAGCAGCTTGGCCGGACAGAATTCACCCCTCCACTTT.

The gene calls are TRBV30 and TRBJ1-5, with unresolved D. This CDR3 region has 13 residues. Germline V gene data show CDR1 as GTSNPN and CDR2 as SVGIG (reference sequence). Trimming took off 0 bases at V and 3 bases at J, with 6 bases between the two ends. The CDR3 bases are TGTGCCTGGAGTGTACTGATCAATCAGCCCCAGCATTTT. It translates to CAWSVLINQPQHF.

The chain recombines TRBV7-9 with TRBJ1-5, with 7 bases matching TRBD1. The CDR3 totals 15 residues. V lost 4 bases to trimming and J lost 6 bases; unmatched junction nucleotides: 9. Germline CDR1 and CDR2: SEHNR and FQNEAQ (reference sequence). In DNA, the CDR3 is TGTGCCAGCAGCTCGGACAGGATCGTCGGTCAGCCCCAGCATTTT. It yields the protein CASSSDRIVGQPQHF.

The CDR3 region is CASSLGWAGAEAFF. CDR3 in DNA: TGTGCCAGTAGTCTGGGTTGGGCCGGCGCTGAAGCTTTCTTT. This sequence joins TRBV19 and TRBJ1-1; D remains unclear. The CDR3 has 14 amino acids. In germline, CDR1 is LNHDA, CDR2 SQIVND (reference sequence). V was cut by 5 bases and J by 6 bases, with 16 bases left in between.

The chain recombines TRBV9 with TRBJ2-5, with 11 bases matching TRBD2. CDR3 size: 15 residues. J lost 5 bases, V lost 3 bases, and 6 bases had no gene match. Germline V gives CDR1 SGDLS, CDR2 YYNGEE. CDR3 nucleotide sequence: TGTGCCAGCAGCGCCGGGACTAGCGGTCGGGAGACCCAGTACTTC. Protein product: CASSAGTSGRETQYF.

J is TRBJ2-7 and V is TRBV4-1; the match to TRBD2 covers 7 bases. This CDR3 contains 14 residues. Germline CDR1 reads MGHRA; CDR2 reads YSYEKL. V was pared by 2 bases and J by 2 bases, with 3 bases of the junction left unmatched. This CDR3 is CASSQRGTTYEQYF. In nucleotides, the CDR3 is TGCGCCAGCAGCCAACGAGGGACTACCTACGAGCAGTACTTC.

This clone has a single count. The chain joins TRBV9 to TRBJ2-7, with 8 bases matching TRBD1. Germline V CDR1 and CDR2: SGDLS, YYNGEE. The CDR3 length is 15 residues. V dropped 3 bases and J dropped 0; count of bases not matched to a gene: 5. The CDR3 DNA is TGTGCCAGCAGCGAGTCAGGGGGCTTCTCCTACGAGCAGTACTTC. It yields the protein CASSESGGFSYEQYF.

The chain employs TRBV29-1 and TRBJ1-1; D possibly corresponds to TRBD1 (6 bases). The ends were cut back, 6 bases at V and 1 base at J, with 9 bases in the middle. Germline V gene data show CDR1 as SQVTM and CDR2 as ANQGSEA. This CDR3 comprises 12 residues. CDR3 residues: CSVLQGNTEAFF. The CDR3 nucleotides read TGCAGCGTCTTACAGGGGAACACTGAAGCTTTCTTT.

The chain employs TRBV7-9 and TRBJ2-3, with D maybe TRBD2 (5 bases). This CDR3 region has 13 residues. The germline CDR1 and CDR2 sequences are SEHNR and FQNEAQ (reference sequence). V lost 3 bases to trimming and J lost 4 bases, with 8 bases between them. The CDR3 nucleotides read TGTGCCAGCAGCTTTGGGCGGGCAGATACGCAGTATTTT. Its protein is CASSFGRADTQYF.

V is TRBV6-5 and J is TRBJ2-1; D gene uncertain. The CDR3 sequence is 11 residues long. With 5 bases removed from V and 5 bases from J, the gap between germline ends came to 4 bases. The germline CDR1 and CDR2 sequences are MNHEY and SVGAGI. CDR3 coding DNA: TGTGCCAGCAGTCAAAACAATGAGCAGTTCTTC. This translates into CASSQNNEQFF.

A few counts support this clone. The V gene is TRBV7-9, the J gene TRBJ2-5; 10 positions match TRBD2. Germline assignment: CDR1 SEHNR and CDR2 FQNEAQ (reference sequence). CDR3 length: 15 amino acids. V lost 5 bases and J lost 5; bases outside the gene matches: 8. CDR3 sequence reads: CASSRSGGASETQYF. In DNA form, the CDR3 reads TGTGCCAGCAGCCGAAGCGGGGGGGCCTCGGAGACCCAGTACTTC.

The chain carries TRBV7-2 and TRBJ2-7, with D possibly matching TRBD2 (5 bases). Germline V gene data show CDR1 as SGHTA and CDR2 as FQGNSA. Trimming removed 3 bases from V and 2 bases from J, with 17 bases in between. The CDR3 contains 16 residues. The CDR3 loop is CASSLGETILAYEQYF. CDR3 DNA: TGTGCCAGCAGCTTGGGCGAGACTATCCTCGCCTACGAGCAGTACTTC.

V is TRBV5-1 and J is TRBJ1-4; TRBD1 aligns across 7 bases. V trimming: 4 bases; J trimming: 3 bases; junction bases outside the gene matches: 6. Per germline, CDR1 SGHRS and CDR2 YFSETQ. The CDR3 sequence is 15 residues long. This CDR3 is CASSETGRANEKLFF. In DNA form, the CDR3 reads TGCGCCAGCAGCGAGACAGGGAGAGCTAATGAAAAACTGTTTTTT.

The V gene is TRBV5-1, the J gene TRBJ2-7, with 12 bases identical to TRBD1. J gave up 3 bases and V 4 bases, and 5 bases lay outside the gene matches. The germline V gene encodes CDR1 SGHRS and CDR2 YFSETQ. The CDR3 runs 15 residues. Here the CDR3 DNA reads TGCGCCAGCAGCCCCGGGACAGGGGGCGGCTACGAGCAGTACTTC. Encoded protein: CASSPGTGGGYEQYF.

This clone was seen only a few times. This chain links TRBV21-1 with TRBJ1-5. TRBV21-1 constitutes a pseudogene. The length of the CDR3 is 10 residues. The CDR3 region is CASPYQPQHF. The CDR3 nucleotides read TGTGCCAGCCCGTATCAGCCCCAGCATTTT.

DNA for the CDR3: TGTGCCAGCATCGGACTTCGCACAGATACGCAGTATTTT. Amino acid sequence: CASIGLRTDTQYF. The chain recombines TRBV2 with TRBJ2-3; maybe TRBD2 (5 bases). The CDR3 is made up of 13 amino acids. The germline V and J ends were trimmed by 7 bases and 1 base, with 9 bases remaining between them. From germline, CDR1 is SNHLY and CDR2 FYNNEI.

The chain recombines TRBV7-8 with TRBJ2-1, with a weak D call TRBD2 (6 bases). This CDR3 comprises 16 residues. Germline-derived CDR1 and CDR2 are SGHVS and FQNEAQ. V lost 3 bases to trimming and J lost 3 bases, with 15 bases between them. CDR3 nucleotides: TGTGCCAGCAGCTTGTTGGCCCCGGGACTCTACAATGAGCAGTTCTTC. It yields the protein CASSLLAPGLYNEQFF. Full variable domain (rest looked up from reference TRBV7-8 and TRBJ2-1): GAGVSQSPRYKVAKRGQDVALRCDPISGHVSLFWYQQALGQGPEFLTYFQNEAQLDKSGLPSDRFFAERPEGSVSTLKIQRTQQEDSAVYLCASSLLAPGLYNEQFFGPGTRLTVL.

The V and J genes are TRBV4-1 and TRBJ1-3; D ambiguous. The CDR3 has 15 amino acids. Germline CDR1 MGHRA, CDR2 YSYEKL. Trimming cost V 3 bases and J 0 bases, with 9 bases left between them. The CDR3 DNA reads as TGCGCCAGCAGCCAGCTACGGGTCTCTGGAAACACCATATATTTT. Translation: CASSQLRVSGNTIYF.

This clone was recorded a few times. The genes are TRBV6-1 and TRBJ2-7, with D tentatively TRBD1 (7 bases). CDR3 size: 14 residues. CDR1 and CDR2 (germline): MNHNS, SASEGT. V shed 8 bases and J shed 3 bases, with 17 bases lying between them. The CDR3 bases are TGTGCCAGCCGGGAGTTGGCAGGGGGCTACGAGCAGTACTTC. Translating gives CASRELAGGYEQYF.

V gene TRBV27 combines with J gene TRBJ2-5; D unresolved. CDR1 and CDR2 (germline): MNHEY, SMNVEV (reference sequence). V was cut by 3 bases and J by 4 bases, with 9 bases left in between. CDR3 length: 13 amino acids. This chain's CDR3 is CASSLNPRETQYF. The CDR3 DNA reads as TGTGCCAGCAGTTTGAACCCACGAGAGACCCAGTACTTC.